This T cell receptor (beta chain) was sequenced for a study of blood T cell repertoires in COVID-19. The CDR3 sequence is 15 residues long. Germline CDR1 is SGHRS and CDR2 is YFSETQ. With V trimmed by 5 bases and J by 4 bases, 4 bases remained unmatched. Some clones are missing from TCRdb's copy, which holds only in-frame ones; the method was immunoSEQ multiplex PCR. The table has about 250,000 clones, roughly nine tenths seen once. Cohorts were determined from participant-reported clinical history. The J gene is TRBJ2-1, the V gene TRBV5-1, with 12 bases identical to TRBD2. The sequencing input was PBMCs or T cells enriched from blood (not recorded which). The clonotype was recovered from a woman between 50 and 59 years old who had recovered from COVID-19. CDR3 in DNA: TGCGCCAGCAGTCTCGGGACTAGCGGGTACAATGAGCAGTTCTTC. Translated: CASSLGTSGYNEQFF. The whole variable domain, remainder taken from reference TRBV5-1 and TRBJ2-1, is KAGVTQTPRYLIKTRGQQVTLSCSPISGHRSVSWYQQTPGQGLQFLFEYFSETQRNKGNFPGRFSGRQFSNSRSEMNVSTLELGDSALYLCASSLGTSGYNEQFFGPGTRLTVL.